This TCR beta chain is from a study of glioma-infiltrating T cells after dendritic cell vaccination. Whole-study context: The vaccine used monocyte-derived dendritic cells pulsed overnight with autologous tumor lysate.

The CDR3 has 11 amino acids. Germline loops: CDR1 LNHDA, CDR2 SQIVND (reference sequence). V shed 6 bases and J 6 bases; nucleotides not matched to a gene: 1. General study points: Estimated pretreatment TIL content predicted outcome after dendritic cell vaccination.

As for this clone: Its target is unknown.

Profiled with immunoSEQ multiplex PCR; TCRdb holds only in-frame clones, not every one. The repertoire holds about 50,000 clones, with 75% to 90% as singletons. The sample's time point: after dendritic cell vaccination, including at tumor progression/relapse. Patients had residual fresh-frozen tumor tissue and more than two years of survival data. PBMC sampling occurred before vaccination, two weeks after the third dose, and at progression. The chain recombines TRBV19 with TRBJ1-1; 7 positions agree with TRBD1. This TCR was recovered from a human donor with glioblastoma. Specimen: blood, collected after dendritic cell vaccination. The CDR3 DNA reads as TGTGCCAGTAGAGACAGGGCTGAAGCTTTCTTT. Amino acid sequence: CASRDRAEAFF.